The next 4 T cell receptor beta chains were all read from a single sample in a study of blood T cell repertoires in COVID-19. Some clones are missing from TCRdb's copy, which holds only in-frame ones; the method was immunoSEQ multiplex PCR. The sample consists of over 200,000 clones, more than 80% of them appearing once. What was sequenced was peripheral blood. The receptors originated from a young woman with COVID-19, enrolled during active disease.

The chain's CDR3 is CASSLTGLKWELFF. The CDR3 nucleotides are TGTGCCAGCAGCTTGACAGGGCTAAAGTGGGAGCTGTTTTTT. This chain links TRBV7-2 with TRBJ2-2; 7 bases align to TRBD1. The CDR3 runs to 14 residues. The V and J ends lost 3 bases and 9 bases, in that order; junction bases with no gene match: 7. Germline V gives CDR1 SGHTA, CDR2 FQGNSA.

The chain uses TRBV14 and TRBJ2-7; possible D gene TRBD2, 5 bases. CDR1 SGHDN and CDR2 FVKESK come from the germline V gene. V gave up 1 base and J gave up 3 bases, with 16 bases separating them. The length of the CDR3 is 16 residues. The CDR3 coding sequence is TGTGCCAGCAGCCAAGGGTTACCATCTCGGGACTACGAGCAGTACTTC. The encoded protein is CASSQGLPSRDYEQYF.

This rearrangement joins TRBV6-2 or TRBV6-3 to TRBJ1-2; D is ambiguous. The CDR3 loop spans 12 amino acids. V was shortened by 4 bases and J by 5 bases, with 8 bases between the two germline ends. The germline CDR1 and CDR2 sequences are MNHEY and SVGEGT. The CDR3 DNA reads as TGTGCCAGCAGTTCGGAGATGTATGGCTACACCTTC. It yields the protein CASSSEMYGYTF.

This chain uses TRBV7-9 with TRBJ2-7; 10 nucleotides line up with TRBD2. The CDR3 contains 14 residues. The trim removed 4 bases at V and 7 bases at J, leaving 7 bases unmatched. CDR1 is SEHNR and CDR2 is FQNEAQ in the germline V gene (reference sequence). CDR3 sequence (DNA): TGTGCCAGCAGCTCCCTAGCGGGAGTGGAAGAGCAGTACTTC. Translation: CASSSLAGVEEQYF.